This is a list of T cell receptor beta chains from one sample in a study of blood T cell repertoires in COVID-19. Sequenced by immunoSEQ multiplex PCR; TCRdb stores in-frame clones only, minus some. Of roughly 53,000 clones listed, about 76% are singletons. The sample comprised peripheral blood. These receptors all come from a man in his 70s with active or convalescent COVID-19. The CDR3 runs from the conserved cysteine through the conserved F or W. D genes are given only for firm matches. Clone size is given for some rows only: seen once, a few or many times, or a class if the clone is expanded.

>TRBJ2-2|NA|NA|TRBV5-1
TGCGCCAGCAGGCAGGGGACGGCCGGGGAGCTGTTTTTT
CASRQGTAGELFF
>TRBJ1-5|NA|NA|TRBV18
TGTGCCAGCTCACCAGAGGGTCTTCGGGCCCAGCATTTT
CASSPEGLRAQHF
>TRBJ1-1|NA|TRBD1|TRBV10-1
TGCGCCGGAGACCCGGGACAGGGGTACACTGAAGCTTTCTTT
CAGDPGQGYTEAFF
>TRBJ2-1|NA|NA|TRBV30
TGTGCCTGGAGTAACGGGGGGCCACGGTTCTTC
CAWSNGGPRFF
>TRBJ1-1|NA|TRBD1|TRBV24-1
TGTGCCACCAGGGACAGGGCCAAGAACACTGAAGCTTTCTTT
CATRDRAKNTEAFF
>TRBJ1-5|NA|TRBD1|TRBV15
TGTGCCACCAGCAGAGAAGGGACAGACAACTATCAGCCCCAGCATTTT
CATSREGTDNYQPQHF
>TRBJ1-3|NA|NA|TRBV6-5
TGTGCCAGCAGTTACTCAGGGGGTCGGGGAAACACCATATATTTT
CASSYSGGRGNTIYF
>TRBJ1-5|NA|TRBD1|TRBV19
TGTGCCAGTACCCCTCAGGGGGGTGAGCAGCCCCAGCATTTT
CASTPQGGEQPQHF
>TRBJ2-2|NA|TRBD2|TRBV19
TGTGCCAGTAGTATCGTCGGGGGGGCCGGGGAGCTGTTTTTT
CASSIVGGAGELFF
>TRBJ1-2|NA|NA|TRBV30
TGTGCCTGGAGTGTACCAGGGATGTTGGACTATGGCTACACCTTC
CAWSVPGMLDYGYTF
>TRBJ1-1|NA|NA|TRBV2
TGTGCCAGCAGCCCAGGGGTGGAAGCTTTCTTT
CASSPGVEAFF
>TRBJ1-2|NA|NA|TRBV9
TGTGCCAGCAGCGTAGGATACAGGGACACCTATGGCTACACCTTC
CASSVGYRDTYGYTF
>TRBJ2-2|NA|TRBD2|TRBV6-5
TGTGCCAGCGCGGGGGATAACGGGGAGCTGTTTTTT
CASAGDNGELFF
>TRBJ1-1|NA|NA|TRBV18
TGTGCCAGCTCACCACCGCTTGACGGGGAGGCTTTCTTT
CASSPPLDGEAFF
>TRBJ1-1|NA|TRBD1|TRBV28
TGTGCCAGCAGTTTATTGGGACAGAGCACTGAAGCTTTCTTT
CASSLLGQSTEAFF
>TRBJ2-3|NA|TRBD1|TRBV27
TGTGCCAGCACCCCAAGACAGGGGACTTACACAGATACGCAGTATTTT
CASTPRQGTYTDTQYF
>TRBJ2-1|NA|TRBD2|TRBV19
TGTGCCAGTAGTAGTAGCGGGAGAGGACCCTACAATGAGCAGTTCTTC
CASSSSGRGPYNEQFF
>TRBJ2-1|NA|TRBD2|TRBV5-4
TGTGCCAGCAGCTCGAGACTAGCGGGGAACGAGCAGTTCTTC
CASSSRLAGNEQFF
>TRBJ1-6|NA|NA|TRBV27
TGTGCCAGCAGTCCCCCAAACTATAATTCACCCCTCCACTTT
CASSPPNYNSPLHF
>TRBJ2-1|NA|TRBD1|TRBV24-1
TGTGCCACAGGCGTGGGACAGGGCGGGGATGAGCAGTTCTTC
CATGVGQGGDEQFF
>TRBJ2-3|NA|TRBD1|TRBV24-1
TGTGCCACCAGTGATTTAGCACAGGGGATAGATACGCAGTATTTT
CATSDLAQGIDTQYF
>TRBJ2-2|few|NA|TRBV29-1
TGCAGCGTCAAGAGGCCGGGACAACAGACCGGGGAGCTGTTTTTT
CSVKRPGQQTGELFF
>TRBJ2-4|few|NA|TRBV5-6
TGTGCCAGCAGCCGTGGCCCCCGTGGCAATCAGTACTTC
CASSRGPRGNQYF
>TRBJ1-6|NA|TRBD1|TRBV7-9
TGTGCCAGCAGCTTACAGGGGGATTCACCCCTCCACTTT
CASSLQGDSPLHF
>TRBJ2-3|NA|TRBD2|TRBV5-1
TGCGCCAGCAGCTATAGCGGGAGTGGAGGCACAGATACGCAGTATTTT
CASSYSGSGGTDTQYF
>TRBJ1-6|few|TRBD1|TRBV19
TGTGCCAGTAGTATTCAAGGGACAGGGGGGAGTTCACCCCTCCACTTT
CASSIQGTGGSSPLHF
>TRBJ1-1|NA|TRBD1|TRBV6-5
TGTGCCAGCAGTTACTCCGAGGGACAGCACACTGAAGCTTTCTTT
CASSYSEGQHTEAFF
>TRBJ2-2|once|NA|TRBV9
TGTGCCAGCAGCGTAAGCAGGATATCGAACACCGGGGAGCTGTTTTTT
CASSVSRISNTGELFF
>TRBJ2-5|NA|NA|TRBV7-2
TGTGCCAGCAGCTTAGACGGAGCTAGCGCACAAGAGACCCAGTACTTC
CASSLDGASAQETQYF
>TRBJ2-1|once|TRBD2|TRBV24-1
TGTGCCACCAGTGACCAGACTAGCGGGAGGCCGGGGGGCGATGAGCAGTTCTTC
CATSDQTSGRPGGDEQFF
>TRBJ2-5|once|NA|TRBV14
TGTGCCAGCAGCCAAGATCGAGGAGGAGGGACCCAGTACTTC
CASSQDRGGGTQYF
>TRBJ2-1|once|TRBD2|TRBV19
TGTGCCAGTAGTACAACCGGCGCGGGACTAGCCCTTAATGAGCAGTTCTTC
CASSTTGAGLALNEQFF
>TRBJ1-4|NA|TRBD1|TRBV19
TGTGCCAGTAGTACCTTAGGGACAGGGGAGGAAAAACTGTTTTTT
CASSTLGTGEEKLFF
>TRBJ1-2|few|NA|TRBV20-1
TGCAGTGCTAGTTTGGGCTTGAACTATGGCTACACCTTC
CSASLGLNYGYTF
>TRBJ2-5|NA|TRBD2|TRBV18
TGTGCCAGCTCACCACAGAGACTAGCGGGAGAGACCCAGTACTTC
CASSPQRLAGETQYF
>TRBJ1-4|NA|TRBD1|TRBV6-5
TGTGCCAGCACCGACAGGGGGCGGGCTAATGAAAAACTGTTTTTT
CASTDRGRANEKLFF
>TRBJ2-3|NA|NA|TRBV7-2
TGTGCCAGCAGCCCTAGAATCGATACGCAGTATTTT
CASSPRIDTQYF
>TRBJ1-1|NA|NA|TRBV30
TGTGCCTGGAGTGCTGGCTCGAACACTGAAGCTTTCTTT
CAWSAGSNTEAFF
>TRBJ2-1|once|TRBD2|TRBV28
TGTGCCAGCAGTTTATTCGGGGGGGGGCTTTTAAATGAGCAGTTCTTC
CASSLFGGGLLNEQFF
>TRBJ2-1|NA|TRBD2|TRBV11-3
TGTGCCAGCAGCAAGGGACTAGCGGGAGCCAATGAGCAGTTCTTC
CASSKGLAGANEQFF
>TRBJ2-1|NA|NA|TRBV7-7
TGTGCCAGCAGCTTAACGCGGGTTTCCTACAATGAGCAGTTCTTC
CASSLTRVSYNEQFF
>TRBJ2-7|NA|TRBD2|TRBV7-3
TGTGCCAGCAGCTCGAAGCTCGGCGGGAGAAATGAGCAGTACTTC
CASSSKLGGRNEQYF